This T cell receptor (beta chain) was captured in a study of blood T cell repertoires in COVID-19. Libraries were prepared by immunoSEQ multiplex PCR; TCRdb keeps only in-frame clonotypes and omits some of them. Of approximately 90,000 clones in the sample, nearly 80% were seen once. CDR1 is KGHSH, CDR2 LQKENI, per germline. Between the trimmed V and J ends, which lost 2 bases and 7 bases, there was a span of 11 bases. There are 13 residues in the CDR3. V and J are TRBV18 and TRBJ1-1; possible D gene TRBD1, 5 bases. The receptor's source is a man between 65 and 85 years old with COVID-19, enrolled during active disease. Specimen: peripheral blood. The CDR3 spells CASSPSRESEAFF. Written as DNA, the CDR3 is TGTGCCAGCTCACCATCCAGGGAAAGTGAAGCTTTCTTT.